The 6 T cell receptor beta chains reported below all come from one sample, sequenced in a study of T cell therapy after organ transplantation. Time point noted: 20-29 weeks after completion of therapy. Profiling relied on immunoSEQ multiplex PCR, and the TCRdb table lists in-frame clones only, not all of them. This sample has tens of thousands of clones, with around 83% found just once. Their antigen targets remain unknown. The source was CD8+ T cells from blood, collected after autologous CMV-specific T cell therapy. Receptors originate from a human patient who had received a solid organ transplant and had CMV disease. Some T cells could come from the graft donor.

The genes are TRBV27 and TRBJ2-1; D unclear. The CDR3 is made up of 13 amino acids. Germline values: CDR1 MNHEY, CDR2 SMNVEV (reference sequence). With 6 bases removed from V and 7 bases from J, the gap between germline ends came to 13 bases. DNA for the CDR3: TGTGCCAGCAGGCTATCCATGGAAAATGAGCAGTTCTTC. Its protein product is CASRLSMENEQFF.

The chain recombines TRBV13 with TRBJ2-7, with 11 nucleotides matching TRBD2. This CDR3 comprises 11 residues. Germline V gene data show CDR1 as PRHDT and CDR2 as FYEKMQ (reference sequence). The J segment lost 12 bases and the V segment lost 6 bases, leaving 4 bases of the junction unmatched. The chain's CDR3 is CASRLSGGVYF. DNA for the CDR3: TGTGCCAGCAGACTTAGCGGGGGGGTGTACTTC.

This clone was seen only a few times. The chain has TRBV13 and TRBJ1-2; no firm D call. The V end was cut by 0 bases, the J end by 4 bases, with 18 bases between. Germline CDR1 PRHDT, CDR2 FYEKMQ (reference sequence). CDR3 size: 17 residues. The DNA for the CDR3 is TGTGCCAGCAGCTTAGGGACAAGGTTCCCCCTGACCTATGGCTACACCTTC. This codes for CASSLGTRFPLTYGYTF. Full variable domain (missing parts from reference TRBV13 and TRBJ1-2): AAGVIQSPRHLIKEKRETATLKCYPIPRHDTVYWYQQGPGQDPQFLISFYEKMQSDKGSIPDRFSAQQFSDYHSELNMSSLELGDSALYFCASSLGTRFPLTYGYTFGSGTRLTVV.

The chain uses TRBV5-1 and TRBJ2-1, with 16 bases aligning to TRBD2. The CDR3 covers 15 residues. The V and J ends lost 3 bases and 7 bases, in that order; junction bases with no gene match: 1. Germline CDR1 is SGHRS and CDR2 is YFSETQ. Here the CDR3 reads CASSSGLAGGNEQFF. The CDR3 DNA is TGCGCCAGCAGCTCGGGACTAGCGGGAGGGAATGAGCAGTTCTTC.

The chain carries TRBV7-2 and TRBJ2-3, with D perhaps matching TRBD1 or TRBD2 (6 bases each). V dropped 8 bases and J dropped 5 bases, with 17 bases sitting between them. The CDR3 totals 14 residues. Germline CDR1 is SGHTA and CDR2 is FQGNSA. As DNA, the CDR3 is TGTGCCAGCTTTGAGGGGGGAGTCGGAGATACGCAGTATTTT. Translation gives CASFEGGVGDTQYF. The full variable domain, completed using reference TRBV7-2 and TRBJ2-3, is GAGVSQSPSNKVTEKGKDVELRCDPISGHTALYWYRQSLGQGLEFLIYFQGNSAPDKSGLPSDRFSAERTGGSVSTLTIQRTQQEDSAVYLCASFEGGVGDTQYFGPGTRLTVL.

This clone was counted a single time. Here the CDR3 reads CASSLAGGNEQYF. As DNA, the CDR3 is TGTGCCAGCAGCTTAGCAGGGGGTAACGAGCAGTACTTC. This chain uses TRBV7-6 with TRBJ2-7, with D perhaps TRBD1 (6 bases). Germline-derived CDR1 and CDR2 are SGHVS and FNYEAQ. CDR3 size: 13 residues. Trimming removed 0 bases from V and 5 bases from J, with 8 bases in between.